The subject of this entry is one TCR beta chain. Antigen specificity is unknown. This sample was taken from a study of cytomegalovirus exposure and HLA in healthy donors. Study outcomes and limitations: Among TCR beta chains of equal frequency, HLA-associated ones were more clonally expanded in a later analysis. Several of the most significant clusters were apparently associated with common viral pathogens in a later analysis. Whilst most TCR sequences proved rare, a subset of public TCRs occurred across many donors.

60 Vbeta and 13 Jbeta primers were used in PCR. Produced via immunoSEQ multiplex PCR; TCRdb's table is partial and in-frame only. The table has some 190,000 clones, around 85% seen once; the top ten hold 1%. The receptor comes from a boy younger than 10 in good health and CMV-seronegative. The sequenced sample consisted of PBMCs.

In nucleotides, the CDR3 is TGTGCCAGCAGGCATGGCGGTACGGGTTACGAGCAGTACTTC. This codes for CASRHGGTGYEQYF. The V call is TRBV27, the J call TRBJ2-7; D gene unclear. V lost 6 bases and J 4 bases, leaving 16 bases between the germline ends. The CDR3 totals 14 residues. Germline V lookup: CDR1 MNHEY, CDR2 SMNVEV (reference sequence).